The clone carrying this T cell receptor (beta chain) was picked up many times. Its antigen remains unknown. Via MiXCR, TCRdb re-called the 5' RACE reads, giving one row per CDR3 protein. The sample lists 170,000 or so distinct CDR3 sequences, about 22% occurring once. This record comes from a study of T-cell memory formation after mild COVID-19. Study-level points and caveats: There were some responding clones in pre-infection memory, which suggested that cross-reactive memory had joined.

After removal of 4 bases from V and 2 bases from J, the junction contained 7 bases not matched to a gene. The CDR3 covers 16 residues. The germline gives CDR1 SGHNT, CDR2 YYREEE (reference sequence). The TCR originated in an adult woman who had mild COVID-19 (a few samples of this study predate the infection). Cell type and time point are not known. The sample comprised PBMCs or a T cell subset sorted from them (not recorded which). The genes are TRBV5-4 and TRBJ2-3; 10 bases fit TRBD2. CDR3 in amino acids: CASSRGLAEITDTQYF. CDR3 DNA sequence: TGTGCCAGCAGCCGCGGACTAGCGGAAATCACAGATACGCAGTATTTT.